These T cell receptor beta chains were read from a single sample in a study of CD8 T cells in Susac syndrome. A single record per CDR3 protein comes from TCRdb applying MiXCR to the immunoSEQ multiplex PCR reads. The repertoire has 110,000 or so distinct CDR3 sequences, roughly 90% of them found once; the top ten carry about 0.12%. Sequencing was carried out using CD8+ T cells from PBMCs. The receptors derive from a human donor in good health. CDR3s include the opening cysteine and the closing phenylalanine or tryptophan. The D gene is left open where the match is weak. Clone size is not always given. Where it is, it says once, few, many or a class for expanded clones.

CDR3 DNA,CDR3 protein,J gene,D gene,V gene,clone size
TGTGCCAGCAGCTTTCAGGATAGCAATCAGCCCCAGCATTTT,CASSFQDSNQPQHF,TRBJ1-5,NA,TRBV12-3/TRBV12-4,NA
TGTGCCAGCAGCTCACCGGGACTAGCGGCTAACAATGAGCAGTTCTTC,CASSSPGLAANNEQFF,TRBJ2-1,TRBD2,TRBV7-2,NA
TGTGCCAGCAGTAGGGGGGGCCTCCAAGAGACCCAGTACTTC,CASSRGGLQETQYF,TRBJ2-5,NA,TRBV6-5,NA
TGTGCCACCCTCGGGGAAAGCTCTGGGGCCAACGTCCTGACTTTC,CATLGESSGANVLTF,TRBJ2-6,NA,TRBV6-5,once
TGTGCCAGCAGTCGGACAGGTCCGGGGCTCCGAGAAAAACTGTTTTTT,CASSRTGPGLREKLFF,TRBJ1-4,TRBD1,TRBV12-3/TRBV12-4,NA
TGCGCCAGCAGCCCACATGTGGGAAGCACAGATACGCAGTATTTT,CASSPHVGSTDTQYF,TRBJ2-3,NA,TRBV5-1,NA
TGCGCCAGCAGTCAATCCCAGGGGGCGATCCAGGCCCAGCATTTT,CASSQSQGAIQAQHF,TRBJ1-5,TRBD1,TRBV23-1,NA
TGTGCCAGCAGTTTAAACAGGGGACGCGGGTCCTACGAGCAGTACTTC,CASSLNRGRGSYEQYF,TRBJ2-7,TRBD1,TRBV12-3/TRBV12-4,NA
TGTGCCAGTAGTATTGCTAGCGGGGGCTCCTACAATGAGCAGTTCTTC,CASSIASGGSYNEQFF,TRBJ2-1,TRBD2,TRBV19,NA
TGTGCCAGCAGCCCGAATGGGGTGCAGCCCCAGCATTTT,CASSPNGVQPQHF,TRBJ1-5,NA,TRBV7-2,NA
TGTGCCAGCAGCTTACGGAAAGGGCTCGATCAGCCCCAGCATTTT,CASSLRKGLDQPQHF,TRBJ1-5,NA,TRBV7-3,NA
TGTGCCAGCAGTTACGCCATCAGGGACAATGAGCAGTTCTTC,CASSYAIRDNEQFF,TRBJ2-1,NA,TRBV6-5,NA
TGTGCCAGCAGACGCGGGGTTCCGGCTGAAGCTTTCTTT,CASRRGVPAEAFF,TRBJ1-1,NA,TRBV12-3/TRBV12-4,NA
TGTGCCAGCAGTTACGGGACAGGGTCCGCCGGGGAGCTGTTTTTT,CASSYGTGSAGELFF,TRBJ2-2,TRBD1,TRBV6-5,NA
TGCAGTGAGGGACTAGCGGGAGGTGGAGATACGCAGTATTTT,CSEGLAGGGDTQYF,TRBJ2-3,TRBD2,TRBV20-1,NA
TGTGCCAGCAGCTTCCAGACAGGGAGCACAGATACGCAGTATTTT,CASSFQTGSTDTQYF,TRBJ2-3,TRBD1,TRBV7-9,NA
TGCAGTGCTAGAGGTACCGGGACAGGGAACACTGAAGCTTTCTTT,CSARGTGTGNTEAFF,TRBJ1-1,TRBD1,TRBV20-1,NA
TGCAGTGCTAGAGATCCTCGCGGTACGGCGGGGAGGTACACTGAGCAGTTCTTC,CSARDPRGTAGRYTEQFF,TRBJ2-1,NA,TRBV20-1,NA
TGTGCCAGCAGCGAGGGGGGAACAGCCCGTTACAATGAGCAGTTCTTC,CASSEGGTARYNEQFF,TRBJ2-1,NA,TRBV9,NA
TGTGCCAGCAGCCAAGAGTATACCTACGAGCAGTACTTC,CASSQEYTYEQYF,TRBJ2-7,NA,TRBV3-1,NA
TGTGCCAGCAGCCAAGGCTCCAGGCAGGCAACTAATGAAAAACTGTTTTTT,CASSQGSRQATNEKLFF,TRBJ1-4,NA,TRBV14,NA
TGCAGTGCTAGACCGACGGACAGGGGGCTGGGTGGCTACACCTTC,CSARPTDRGLGGYTF,TRBJ1-2,TRBD1,TRBV20-1,NA
TGTGCCAGTAAGGGACCTGGGGGTTCACCCCTCCACTTT,CASKGPGGSPLHF,TRBJ1-6,NA,TRBV19,NA
TGTGCCAGCAGTTTTACAGGTTACGGCGAGCAGTACTTC,CASSFTGYGEQYF,TRBJ2-7,NA,TRBV27,NA
TGTGCCAGCAGTGCCATTAAGGAATACAACGAGCAGTACTTC,CASSAIKEYNEQYF,TRBJ2-7,NA,TRBV12-3/TRBV12-4,NA
TGTGCCAGCAGTCCCAGGGCGGCAGCCCCGGGCAACAATCAGCCCCAGCATTTT,CASSPRAAAPGNNQPQHF,TRBJ1-5,NA,TRBV27,NA
TGTGCCAGCAGGAAGACATTAACTAACTATGGCTACACCTTC,CASRKTLTNYGYTF,TRBJ1-2,NA,TRBV6-6,NA
TGTGCCAGCAGCCCGCGGACAGGGTTGGAGGCAGATACGCAGTATTTT,CASSPRTGLEADTQYF,TRBJ2-3,TRBD1,TRBV7-6,NA
TGCAGTGCTAGCAAGGGCGGTAGCTCCTACAATGAGCAGTTCTTC,CSASKGGSSYNEQFF,TRBJ2-1,NA,TRBV20-1,NA
TGCGCCAGCAGTTCGCCTAGCGGGCGAGATGAGCAGTTCTTC,CASSSPSGRDEQFF,TRBJ2-1,TRBD2,TRBV5-1,NA
TGTGCCAGCAGCTTGGGGACAGCCTACAATGAGCAGTTCTTC,CASSLGTAYNEQFF,TRBJ2-1,TRBD1,TRBV7-3,NA
TGTGCCAGCAGCGGGGGGGCCGCTCCTGCCAACATTCAGTACTTC,CASSGGAAPANIQYF,TRBJ2-4,NA,TRBV9,NA
TGCGCCAGCCCCCGACGGGTTCGCAGCAATCAGCCCCAGCATTTT,CASPRRVRSNQPQHF,TRBJ1-5,NA,TRBV23-1,NA
TGCGCCAGCAGCACCCAGGGGCCCAGGGTACTCTACGAGCAGTACTTC,CASSTQGPRVLYEQYF,TRBJ2-7,NA,TRBV5-1,NA
TGCAGCGTTGAGGGGGGTGCCTCGGCTGAAGCTTTCTTT,CSVEGGASAEAFF,TRBJ1-1,NA,TRBV29-1,NA
TGCAGTGCACACGAGCCCTCAGGGTTCAGCAATCAGCCCCAGCATTTT,CSAHEPSGFSNQPQHF,TRBJ1-5,NA,TRBV20-1,NA
TGTGCCAGCAGCCTAGGGGACAGCTATAATGAAAAACTGTTTTTT,CASSLGDSYNEKLFF,TRBJ1-4,TRBD1,TRBV14,once
TGTGCCAGCAGCGGGGGGACAGCACGGGGAGAGCAGTACTTC,CASSGGTARGEQYF,TRBJ2-7,NA,TRBV2,NA
TGTGCCAGCAGTCAGGACAGGGAGGATCAGCCCCAGCATTTT,CASSQDREDQPQHF,TRBJ1-5,TRBD1,TRBV2,NA
TGTGCCAGCAGCCTCAGAGTCCAGGCGGCTTTCGGGGCCAACGTCCTGACTTTC,CASSLRVQAAFGANVLTF,TRBJ2-6,NA,TRBV7-2,NA